The 18 T cell receptor beta chains in this list originate from one sample, sequenced in a study of cytomegalovirus exposure and HLA in healthy donors. Primers included in the PCR were 60 Vbeta and 13 Jbeta primers. TCRdb's table, derived via immunoSEQ multiplex PCR, lists solely in-frame clones and lacks some. The table shows 110,000 to 150,000 clones, with 8.5% to 10% occurring only once. Specimen: PBMCs. Receptors originate from a man aged 50-60 years in good health and CMV-seronegative.

This clone was seen a few times. The V and J genes are TRBV10-3 and TRBJ1-1, with a weak D call TRBD1 (6 bases). Germline CDR1 is ENHRY and CDR2 is SYGVKD. Trimming removed 0 bases from V and 3 bases from J, with 11 bases in between. The CDR3 is 15 residues long. DNA of the CDR3: TGTGCCATCAGTGAGTCGAAAGGGGGGGACACTGAAGCTTTCTTT. Residues: CAISESKGGDTEAFF.

The chain has TRBV5-4 and TRBJ2-5; perhaps TRBD1 as D (6 bases). Looked up from germline, CDR1 is SGHNT and CDR2 is YYREEE (reference sequence). The V and J ends lost 1 base and 5 bases respectively, with 9 bases between them. The CDR3 consists of 13 residues. CDR3 amino acids: CASSLNQGETQYF. The CDR3 DNA is TGTGCCAGCAGCTTGAACCAGGGGGAGACCCAGTACTTC.

This clone was seen only a few times. The chain is built from TRBV7-3 and TRBJ2-1, with TRBD2 as a possible D gene (6 bases). The CDR3 runs 14 residues. V gave up 4 bases and J gave up 5 bases, with 12 bases separating them. From germline, CDR1 is SGHTA and CDR2 FQGTGA. CDR3 loop: CASSSPAGNNEQFF. DNA for the CDR3: TGTGCCAGCAGCTCCCCGGCGGGGAACAATGAGCAGTTCTTC.

This clone was observed a handful of times. V usage is TRBV9 and J usage is TRBJ1-2; the match to TRBD1 covers 8 bases. Trimming at V came to 2 bases and at J to 0 bases, leaving 6 bases not matched to a gene. From germline, CDR1 is SGDLS and CDR2 YYNGEE. The CDR3 runs 16 residues. The CDR3 is CASSVRTGISNYGYTF. The CDR3 nucleotides read TGTGCCAGCAGCGTTCGGACAGGGATTTCTAACTATGGCTACACCTTC.

The gene calls are TRBV7-9 and TRBJ2-7; TRBD2 aligns across 8 bases. The germline CDR1 and CDR2 sequences are SEHNR and FQNEAQ (reference sequence). After removal of 6 bases from V and 0 bases from J, the junction contained 10 bases not matched to a gene. The CDR3 is made up of 16 amino acids. The CDR3 loop is CASSSYSGASSYEQYF. For the CDR3, the DNA is TGTGCCAGCAGTTCCTATAGCGGGGCTAGCTCCTACGAGCAGTACTTC.

The chain is built from TRBV10-2 and TRBJ2-7; 9 positions agree with TRBD1. Germline V gene sequence: CDR1 WSHSY, CDR2 SAAADI. This CDR3 has 14 amino acids. The ends lost 2 bases at V and 7 bases at J; junction bases unmatched: 6. CDR3 amino acids: CASSEDRGAEEQYF. The CDR3 DNA reads TGCGCCAGCAGTGAGGACAGGGGGGCAGAAGAGCAGTACTTC.

This clone was seen a handful of times. In DNA, the CDR3 is TGTGCCAGCAGCTATCCCGGGTATGGCTACACCTTC. Encoded protein: CASSYPGYGYTF. The V call is TRBV7-9, the J call TRBJ1-2; D gene ambiguous. The germline V gene has CDR1 SEHNR and CDR2 FQNEAQ (reference sequence). V shed 4 bases and J shed 5 bases, with 8 bases lying between them. The CDR3 contains 12 residues.

In this sample, this clone turned up a few times. V usage is TRBV29-1 and J usage is TRBJ2-5, with 8 positions matching TRBD1. Germline-derived CDR1 and CDR2 are SQVTM and ANQGSEA. The CDR3 runs 13 residues. V lost 7 bases and J lost 1; bases outside the gene matches: 5. The CDR3 nucleotides are TGCAGCGCAATAGGGACAGGCCAAGAGACCCAGTACTTC. Its protein is CSAIGTGQETQYF.

The rearrangement joins TRBV5-4 to TRBJ2-5, with a weak D call TRBD1 (6 bases). CDR3 size: 13 residues. The germline V and J ends were trimmed by 8 bases and 2 bases, with 13 bases remaining between them. Germline V lookup: CDR1 SGHNT, CDR2 YYREEE (reference sequence). The CDR3 sequence is CASQTGTQETQYF. The CDR3 region has the DNA TGTGCCAGTCAGACAGGCACACAAGAGACCCAGTACTTC.

The chain carries TRBV18 and TRBJ1-5; D gene uncertain. This CDR3 is built from 15 residues. Germline CDR1 reads KGHSH; CDR2 reads LQKENI. V lost 4 bases to trimming and J lost 6 bases, with 16 bases between them. The chain's CDR3 is CASSLEGVGGQPQHF. The DNA for the CDR3 is TGTGCCAGCTCACTCGAGGGAGTAGGTGGTCAGCCCCAGCATTTT.

The chain has TRBV5-1 and TRBJ2-5; 12 positions agree with TRBD2. Germline loops: CDR1 SGHRS, CDR2 YFSETQ. Losses at the gene ends were 2 bases for V and 2 bases for J; bases not matched to a gene: 10. The CDR3 totals 18 residues. Written as DNA, the CDR3 is TGCGCCAGCAGCTTTTCGGTACTAGCGGGAGGAAGGCAAGAGACCCAGTACTTC. Translation: CASSFSVLAGGRQETQYF.

This clone was seen a few times. The CDR3 DNA follows: TGTGCCAGCAGTGACTCACCCCCCTTCGGGGGGGGGTACGAGCAGTACTTC. Protein product: CASSDSPPFGGGYEQYF. The V gene is TRBV6-4, the J gene TRBJ2-7; TRBD2 matches 8 bases. Germline values: CDR1 MRHNA, CDR2 SNTAGT. The V gene end was trimmed by 0 bases and the J gene end by 4 bases; junction bases not matched to a gene: 11. The CDR3 totals 17 residues.

This clone has a handful of counts. The chain recombines TRBV4-1 with TRBJ2-7; D is uncertain. This CDR3 contains 13 residues. Germline-derived CDR1 and CDR2 are MGHRA and YSYEKL. The V and J ends lost 0 bases and 4 bases respectively, with 7 bases between them. The CDR3, as DNA: TGCGCCAGCAGCCAAGACAGGCTATACGAGCAGTACTTC. It yields the protein CASSQDRLYEQYF.

This clone was seen a handful of times. The rearrangement joins TRBV5-4 to TRBJ1-1; no reliable D call. The V end was cut by 1 base, the J end by 1 base, with 8 bases between. Germline assignment: CDR1 SGHNT and CDR2 YYREEE (reference sequence). CDR3 length: 14 amino acids. CDR3 sequence (DNA): TGTGCCAGCAGCTTGATTCGGGGGAACACTGAAGCTTTCTTT. Residues: CASSLIRGNTEAFF.

V and J are TRBV6-6 and TRBJ2-5, with D hard to call. Trimming cost V 5 bases and J 5 bases, with 6 bases left between them. Germline assignment: CDR1 MNHNY and CDR2 SVGAGI (reference sequence). The CDR3 is made up of 11 amino acids. CDR3 in amino acids: CASSTAETQYF. CDR3 nucleotides: TGTGCCAGCAGTACCGCGGAGACCCAGTACTTC.

CDR3 DNA: TGTGCCAGCAGCTTATCTCAGGGGAATCAGCCCCAGCATTTT. This sequence encodes CASSLSQGNQPQHF. The rearrangement uses TRBV7-6 and TRBJ1-5; D possibly corresponds to TRBD1 (6 bases). The CDR3 is made up of 14 amino acids. Trimming cost V 2 bases and J 4 bases, with 9 bases left between them. Germline CDR1 reads SGHVS; CDR2 reads FNYEAQ.

There are a few counts of this clone. The rearrangement uses TRBV20-1 and TRBJ1-4, with TRBD1 as a possible D gene (5 bases). Germline assignment: CDR1 DFQATT and CDR2 SNEGSKA (reference sequence). There are 11 residues in the CDR3. The V end was cut by 4 bases, the J end by 11 bases, with 11 bases between. The CDR3 DNA reads as TGCAGTGCTAAGGGACTTCGGAAACTGTTTTTT. Amino acid sequence: CSAKGLRKLFF.

Details on this clone: The junction and the germline gene differ at one end; a read error may be behind it. The CDR3 protein is CDSSSDLAKEQYF. For the CDR3, the DNA is TGTGACAGCAGTTCGGACCTAGCAAAGGAGCAGTACTTC. The rearrangement links TRBV6-5 to TRBJ2-7, with a tentative D call TRBD2 (5 bases). The CDR3 totals 13 residues. Germline V lookup: CDR1 MNHEY, CDR2 SVGAGI.